This TCR beta chain is from a study of blood T cells in healthy people across ages. Study-wide results and limits: Donor CMV status was unknown, possibly confounding expanded clonotype changes. PBMCs that were unsorted prevented a conclusive naive versus antigen-experienced comparison.

A second PCR of 7 to 11 cycles used a sample-barcoded 5' primer and a J-beta primer mix. Every molecule of cDNA carried a tag from a template-switch adaptor with 12 random nucleotides. A single record per CDR3 protein comes from TCRdb applying MiXCR to the 5' RACE reads. The table includes around 1,500,000 distinct CDR3 sequences, roughly 30% detected once. CDR1 and CDR2 from the germline V gene are SEHNR and FQNEAQ (reference sequence). This CDR3 is built from 14 residues. This clonotype appeared a few times. Its specificity is unknown. Sequence at one end of the junction differs from germline and may be a read error.

The chain is built from TRBV7-9 and TRBJ2-7; weak D call: TRBD1 (5 bases). The origin of this receptor is a woman aged 25 to 39 in good health. Sequencing was performed on blood. CDR3 protein: CAGSFSHRPYEQYF. In DNA, the CDR3 is TGTGCCGGCAGCTTTAGTCACAGGCCCTACGAGCAGTACTTC.